This T cell receptor beta chain stems from a study of cytomegalovirus exposure and HLA in healthy donors. Study in general: HLA-typed donors contributed 80 million or so unique TCRs, which were held in an early data release.

Amplification used 60 Vbeta primers and 13 Jbeta primers. Measured with immunoSEQ multiplex PCR; TCRdb has only the in-frame clones, and not every one. The sample carries some 170,000 clones, nearly 80% recorded once. The length of the CDR3 is 14 residues. The germline V gene encodes CDR1 SGHRS and CDR2 YFSETQ. The ends were cut back, 4 bases at V and 1 base at J, with 11 bases in the middle. The sample consisted of PBMCs. V usage is TRBV5-1 and J usage is TRBJ2-5; D is unresolved. The receptor's source is a female donor in good health and CMV-seronegative. CDR3 loop: CASSLNIVQETQYF. Here the CDR3 DNA reads TGCGCCAGCAGCCTTAACATCGTCCAAGAGACCCAGTACTTC.